This T cell receptor beta chain was identified during a study of cytomegalovirus exposure and HLA in healthy donors. Overall study results and limits: No immune exposure information besides CMV serostatus was available.

V lost 6 bases, J lost 4 bases, and 12 bases lay in between. There are 13 residues in the CDR3. Per germline, CDR1 MNHNS and CDR2 SASEGT. With 60 Vbeta and 13 Jbeta primers, the PCR was carried out. Profiling relied on immunoSEQ multiplex PCR, and the TCRdb table lists in-frame clones only, not all of them. This table has 120,000 or so clones, over 80% appearing once. Concerning this clone itself: Its antigen is not known.

V is TRBV6-1 and J is TRBJ1-2; no clear D. This clonotype originated in a man between 18 and 29 years old in good health and CMV-seropositive. Sequences were obtained from PBMCs. The CDR3 spells CASRADGTYGYTF. DNA of the CDR3: TGTGCCAGCAGAGCGGACGGAACCTATGGCTACACCTTC.